This T cell receptor beta chain was retrieved from a study of neurological immune-mediated disorders. One entry per CDR3 protein, called by TCRdb with MiXCR from the 5' RACE reads. The repertoire has around 20,000 distinct CDR3 sequences, about 10% of them found once; the top ten carry roughly 20%. This clonotype has ten or more counts. The germline gives CDR1 DFQATT, CDR2 SNEGSKA (reference sequence). V dropped 4 bases and J dropped 0 bases, with 10 bases sitting between them. CDR3 length equals 14 residues. The sample was PBMCs. The chain is built from TRBV20-1 and TRBJ1-5; the D gene is possibly TRBD1 (6 bases). This TCR came from a woman aged 55-69 years with HTLV-1-associated myelopathy (HAM/TSP). The CDR3 reads CSANRQASNQPQHF. DNA of the CDR3: TGCAGTGCTAACCGACAGGCTAGCAATCAGCCCCAGCATTTT.